The clone carrying this T cell receptor beta chain occurred many times. The data were taken from a study of blood T cells in healthy people across ages. A sample-barcoded 5' primer and a J-beta primer mix were used in a second PCR of roughly 7 to 11 cycles. Each cDNA molecule was tagged by a template-switch adaptor with 12 random nucleotides. TCRdb itself ran the 5' RACE reads through MiXCR, one entry per CDR3 protein. The sample carries about 690,000 distinct CDR3 sequences, over 40% recorded once. This clonotype was obtained from an elderly man in good health. The sequenced sample was blood.

CDR3 coding DNA: TGTGCCAGCAGTGGTGATGTCACCAGCACAGATACGCAGTATTTT. As protein: CASSGDVTSTDTQYF. The chain couples TRBV6-1 to TRBJ2-3; D unclear. Germline V gives CDR1 MNHNS, CDR2 SASEGT. The CDR3 is 15 amino acids. The V gene lost 4 bases and the J gene lost 0 bases, with 11 bases spanning the gap.